The rows below give T cell receptor beta chains drawn from one sample of a study of OX40 agonist ivuxolimab in advanced cancers. Generated by immunoSEQ multiplex PCR, the TCRdb table keeps only in-frame clones and is missing some. The sample records under 95,000 clones, around 88% being singletons. Sequencing used CD4+ or CD8+ T cells sorted from blood, obtained in a trial of the OX40 agonist ivuxolimab. These receptors all come from an adult with an advanced solid tumor such as melanoma, head and neck, liver or kidney cancer. CDR3s include the opening cysteine and the closing phenylalanine or tryptophan. D genes are given only for firm matches. Not all rows give a size; the values are once, few, many and, for expanded clones, a class.

clone_size: NA
v_call: TRBV7-2
d_call: NA
j_call: TRBJ2-3
cdr3_nt: TGTGCCAGTACCCCCCCCTCTACAGATACGCAGTATTTT
cdr3_aa: CASTPPSTDTQYF

clone_size: NA
v_call: TRBV7-3
d_call: TRBD2
j_call: TRBJ2-1
cdr3_nt: TGTGCCAGCAGCCGGGGGGGCCCCTCCTACAATGAGCAGTTCTTC
cdr3_aa: CASSRGGPSYNEQFF

clone_size: NA
v_call: TRBV7-6
d_call: NA
j_call: TRBJ2-5
cdr3_nt: TGTGCCAGCAGCCCCCTATTTGGAGGTCAAGAGACCCAGTACTTC
cdr3_aa: CASSPLFGGQETQYF

clone_size: NA
v_call: TRBV7-2
d_call: TRBD1
j_call: TRBJ2-5
cdr3_nt: TGTGCCAGCAGCGCCTGGGACAGACAAGAGACCCAGTACTTC
cdr3_aa: CASSAWDRQETQYF

clone_size: NA
v_call: TRBV9
d_call: NA
j_call: TRBJ2-3
cdr3_nt: TGTGCCAGCAGCGTCGCCAAGACGGATACGCAGTATTTT
cdr3_aa: CASSVAKTDTQYF

clone_size: NA
v_call: TRBV19
d_call: NA
j_call: TRBJ1-4
cdr3_nt: TGTGCCAGTAGTATCGGGGACATCTCTAATGAAAAACTGTTTTTT
cdr3_aa: CASSIGDISNEKLFF

clone_size: NA
v_call: TRBV18
d_call: NA
j_call: TRBJ1-5
cdr3_nt: TGTGCCAGCTCCGCTACCGGAGATGCGCCCCAGCATTTT
cdr3_aa: CASSATGDAPQHF

clone_size: few
v_call: TRBV5-1
d_call: TRBD1
j_call: TRBJ2-2
cdr3_nt: TGCGCCAGCAGCCTGGGACAGGCCCTGAACACCGGGGAGCTGTTTTTT
cdr3_aa: CASSLGQALNTGELFF

clone_size: NA
v_call: TRBV25-1
d_call: NA
j_call: TRBJ2-2
cdr3_nt: TGTGCCAGCAGAGATGTTAGGGCGAACACCGGGGAGCTGTTTTTT
cdr3_aa: CASRDVRANTGELFF

clone_size: once
v_call: TRBV2
d_call: NA
j_call: TRBJ2-1
cdr3_nt: TGTGCCAGCAGTGAAACAACCTACAATGAGCAGTTCTTC
cdr3_aa: CASSETTYNEQFF

clone_size: NA
v_call: TRBV29-1
d_call: TRBD1
j_call: TRBJ1-2
cdr3_nt: TGCAGCTTTGAAACCAGACAGGGGGCTTATGGCTACACCTTC
cdr3_aa: CSFETRQGAYGYTF

clone_size: NA
v_call: TRBV7-3
d_call: NA
j_call: TRBJ2-6
cdr3_nt: TGTGCCAGCAGCCCGCTGATCTCTGGGGCCAACGTCCTGACTTTC
cdr3_aa: CASSPLISGANVLTF

clone_size: NA
v_call: TRBV4-3
d_call: NA
j_call: TRBJ1-2
cdr3_nt: TGCGCCAGCAGCGCCATACTTAACTATGGCTACACCTTC
cdr3_aa: CASSAILNYGYTF

clone_size: NA
v_call: TRBV7-2
d_call: TRBD2
j_call: TRBJ2-1
cdr3_nt: TGTGCCAGCAGCTTTCGACTAGCGGGGGGGTATCGCTCCTACAATGAGCAGTTCTTC
cdr3_aa: CASSFRLAGGYRSYNEQFF

clone_size: NA
v_call: TRBV4-1
d_call: NA
j_call: TRBJ1-3
cdr3_nt: TGCGCCAGCAGCCGAATCGGGTTGATCTCTGGAAACACCATATATTTT
cdr3_aa: CASSRIGLISGNTIYF

clone_size: NA
v_call: TRBV21-1
d_call: NA
j_call: TRBJ2-2
cdr3_nt: TGTGCCAGCAGCAAAGCGTTAGCAGGGGGCGCGAAGTGTTATGGGGAGCTGTTTTTT
cdr3_aa: CASSKALAGGAKCYGELFF

clone_size: NA
v_call: TRBV27
d_call: NA
j_call: TRBJ2-1
cdr3_nt: TGTGCCAGCAGTTTATTTTCGTTAAGGTGGGACCCATACAATGAGCAGTTCTTC
cdr3_aa: CASSLFSLRWDPYNEQFF

clone_size: NA
v_call: TRBV10-2
d_call: TRBD2
j_call: TRBJ2-5
cdr3_nt: TGCGCCAGCACGGGACTAGCGGGAGAGACCCAGTACTTC
cdr3_aa: CASTGLAGETQYF

clone_size: NA
v_call: TRBV19
d_call: NA
j_call: TRBJ2-5
cdr3_nt: TGTGCCAGTAGTATAGGTGAGGAGACCCAGTACTTC
cdr3_aa: CASSIGEETQYF

clone_size: NA
v_call: TRBV29-1
d_call: TRBD2
j_call: TRBJ2-7
cdr3_nt: TGCAGCGTTGCGCGTGGTTCTAGCGGGAGCGGCGAGCAGTACTTC
cdr3_aa: CSVARGSSGSGEQYF

clone_size: NA
v_call: TRBV7-6
d_call: NA
j_call: TRBJ1-2
cdr3_nt: TGTGCCAGCAGCTCCCGGGGACGGGAGGGAGGCTACACCTTC
cdr3_aa: CASSSRGREGGYTF

clone_size: NA
v_call: TRBV4-3
d_call: NA
j_call: TRBJ2-1
cdr3_nt: TGCGCCAGCAGCCAAGACTTCGGGAATGAGCAGTTCTTC
cdr3_aa: CASSQDFGNEQFF

clone_size: few
v_call: TRBV19
d_call: TRBD2
j_call: TRBJ2-1
cdr3_nt: TGTGCCAGTAGTTCCCGGGGTAGCGGGAGGTACAATGAGCAGTTCTTC
cdr3_aa: CASSSRGSGRYNEQFF

clone_size: NA
v_call: TRBV7-3
d_call: TRBD2
j_call: TRBJ2-3
cdr3_nt: TGTGCCAGCAGCCATCGAGGCGGGGGACTGTCAGATACGCAGTATTTT
cdr3_aa: CASSHRGGGLSDTQYF

clone_size: few
v_call: TRBV7-9
d_call: NA
j_call: TRBJ1-1
cdr3_nt: TGTGCCAGCAGCTTACAGAACACTGAAGCTTTCTTT
cdr3_aa: CASSLQNTEAFF

clone_size: few
v_call: TRBV6-6
d_call: NA
j_call: TRBJ2-7
cdr3_nt: TGTGCCAGCAGTTACTCATCAGGGGCCGTGGGCTACGAGCAGTACTTC
cdr3_aa: CASSYSSGAVGYEQYF

clone_size: NA
v_call: TRBV11-2
d_call: NA
j_call: TRBJ1-2
cdr3_nt: TGTGCCAGCAGCTTAGAGGTCGGGGGAAGAGGCTACACCTTC
cdr3_aa: CASSLEVGGRGYTF

clone_size: NA
v_call: TRBV19
d_call: TRBD1
j_call: TRBJ2-7
cdr3_nt: TGTGCCAGTAGTAAACAGGGGACCAGCTCCTACGAGCAGTACTTC
cdr3_aa: CASSKQGTSSYEQYF

clone_size: NA
v_call: TRBV7-2
d_call: NA
j_call: TRBJ1-2
cdr3_nt: TGTGCCAGCAGCTTCGCAGAAGCACTGTCTAACTATGGCTACACCTTC
cdr3_aa: CASSFAEALSNYGYTF

clone_size: NA
v_call: TRBV28
d_call: NA
j_call: TRBJ1-4
cdr3_nt: TGTGCCAGCACCCCTCAGGGTCTGGAAAAACTGTTTTTT
cdr3_aa: CASTPQGLEKLFF

clone_size: NA
v_call: TRBV7-9
d_call: NA
j_call: TRBJ1-1
cdr3_nt: TGTGCCAGCAGCTTCGCCGGGACTCAAGCTTTCTTT
cdr3_aa: CASSFAGTQAFF

clone_size: NA
v_call: TRBV6-4
d_call: TRBD2
j_call: TRBJ2-5
cdr3_nt: TGTGCCAGCACCCCCTCCACGGGGGGGGAAGAGACCCAGTACTTC
cdr3_aa: CASTPSTGGEETQYF

clone_size: once
v_call: TRBV6-6
d_call: NA
j_call: TRBJ2-3
cdr3_nt: TGTGCCAGCAGCCATCAGGACACAGATACGCAGTATTTT
cdr3_aa: CASSHQDTDTQYF

clone_size: NA
v_call: TRBV11-1
d_call: NA
j_call: TRBJ1-2
cdr3_nt: TGTGCCAGCAGCTTCGTTGGTGACTATGGCTACACCTTC
cdr3_aa: CASSFVGDYGYTF

clone_size: NA
v_call: TRBV6-6
d_call: TRBD2
j_call: TRBJ2-7
cdr3_nt: TGTGCCAGCAGCACCGGGACTAGCGTATACGAGCAGTACTTC
cdr3_aa: CASSTGTSVYEQYF

clone_size: NA
v_call: TRBV14
d_call: NA
j_call: TRBJ2-7
cdr3_nt: TGTGCCAGCAGCCCCAGGCTAGGCGGGGCCTACGAGCAGTACTTC
cdr3_aa: CASSPRLGGAYEQYF

clone_size: once
v_call: TRBV14
d_call: TRBD1
j_call: TRBJ2-7
cdr3_nt: TGTGCCAGCAGGAGGGGACAGGGGTCCTACGAGCAGTACTTC
cdr3_aa: CASRRGQGSYEQYF

clone_size: NA
v_call: TRBV29-1
d_call: NA
j_call: TRBJ2-3
cdr3_nt: TGCAGCGTTGGACCGGGCCGCACAGATACGCAGTATTTT
cdr3_aa: CSVGPGRTDTQYF

clone_size: NA
v_call: TRBV5-1
d_call: NA
j_call: TRBJ2-7
cdr3_nt: TGCGCCAGCAGCTTAATCAGGACAGTGAGGCACGAGCAGTACTTC
cdr3_aa: CASSLIRTVRHEQYF

clone_size: NA
v_call: TRBV10-1
d_call: NA
j_call: TRBJ2-3
cdr3_nt: TGCGCCAGCGTAGGTGGCATAGTGGTTTGGGGTCTAAGCACAGATACGCAGTATTTT
cdr3_aa: CASVGGIVVWGLSTDTQYF

clone_size: once
v_call: TRBV7-9
d_call: TRBD1
j_call: TRBJ2-1
cdr3_nt: TGTGCCAGCAGAGTACAGGGGAGCTCCTACAATGAGCAGTTCTTC
cdr3_aa: CASRVQGSSYNEQFF